Listed below are T cell receptor beta chains from one sample, sequenced in a study of T-cell memory formation after mild COVID-19. TCRdb independently ran MiXCR on the 5' RACE reads; one entry per CDR3 protein. This sample has under 300,000 distinct CDR3 sequences; roughly 15% occur once, and the top ten carry about 3.5%. The sequenced sample consisted of PBMCs or a T cell subset sorted from them (not recorded which). These TCRs come from a man aged 18 to 29 who had mild COVID-19 (a few samples of this study predate the infection). Cell type and time point are not known. The CDR3 runs from the conserved cysteine through the conserved F or W. D genes are given only for firm matches. A clone size is listed for some rows: how often the clone was seen (once, few, many), or a class if it is expanded.

j_call: TRBJ2-5; clone_size: -; v_call: TRBV2; d_call: -; cdr3_nt: TGTGCCAGCAGTGAAGTAGACCAAGAGACCCAGTACTTC; cdr3_aa: CASSEVDQETQYF
j_call: TRBJ1-1; clone_size: few; v_call: TRBV7-2; d_call: TRBD1; cdr3_nt: TGTGCCAGCAGCCCGACAGGGAGGAACACTGAAGCTTTCTTT; cdr3_aa: CASSPTGRNTEAFF
j_call: TRBJ2-7; clone_size: -; v_call: TRBV11-1; d_call: -; cdr3_nt: TGTGCCAGCAGCTTTGCCGGGTCATCTTTTTACGAGCAGTACTTC; cdr3_aa: CASSFAGSSFYEQYF
j_call: TRBJ2-4; clone_size: -; v_call: TRBV7-4; d_call: -; cdr3_nt: TGTGCCAGCAGCCCCACAGTAGCCAAAAACATTCAGTACTTC; cdr3_aa: CASSPTVAKNIQYF
j_call: TRBJ2-3; clone_size: -; v_call: TRBV6-6; d_call: TRBD2; cdr3_nt: TGTGCCAGCAGTACCGGGGTAGCGGGGTCGGCAGATACGCAGTATTTT; cdr3_aa: CASSTGVAGSADTQYF
j_call: TRBJ1-5; clone_size: many; v_call: TRBV6-6; d_call: TRBD1; cdr3_nt: TGTGCCAGCAGGACCCGGAGGGGACAGGTCGGTGTGAGGGATCAGCCCCAGCATTTT; cdr3_aa: CASRTRRGQVGVRDQPQHF
j_call: TRBJ2-1; clone_size: many; v_call: TRBV5-1; d_call: -; cdr3_nt: TGCGCCAGCAGTTTTGGGCCCGACAATGGGCAGTTCTTC; cdr3_aa: CASSFGPDNGQFF
j_call: TRBJ1-1; clone_size: -; v_call: TRBV20-1; d_call: -; cdr3_nt: TGCAGTGCTTGGACAATGTCGGACACTGAAGCTTTCTTT; cdr3_aa: CSAWTMSDTEAFF
j_call: TRBJ2-5; clone_size: -; v_call: TRBV24-1; d_call: -; cdr3_nt: TGTGCCACCAGTGATCACAGGGAACGGGAGACCCAGTACTTC; cdr3_aa: CATSDHRERETQYF
j_call: TRBJ2-2; clone_size: few; v_call: TRBV11-2; d_call: -; cdr3_nt: TGTGCCAGCAGTTTTTTTAACAGGGAGAACACCGGGGAGCTGTTTTTT; cdr3_aa: CASSFFNRENTGELFF
j_call: TRBJ1-5; clone_size: -; v_call: TRBV5-8; d_call: -; cdr3_nt: TGTGCCAGCAGCTTGGGCGAGGGGGACAGCAATCAGCCCCAGCATTTT; cdr3_aa: CASSLGEGDSNQPQHF
j_call: TRBJ1-6; clone_size: few; v_call: TRBV5-5; d_call: TRBD1; cdr3_nt: TGTGCCAGCAGCCGGGACAGTCTTTCACCCCTCCACTTT; cdr3_aa: CASSRDSLSPLHF
j_call: TRBJ2-2; clone_size: -; v_call: TRBV7-9; d_call: -; cdr3_nt: TGTGCCAGCAGCTTAATTCCAGCCGGACCGAATCGCGGGGAGCTGTTTTTT; cdr3_aa: CASSLIPAGPNRGELFF
j_call: TRBJ1-1; clone_size: few; v_call: TRBV20-1; d_call: TRBD1; cdr3_nt: TGCAGTGCACAACCGGGACAGGGGGCTTTCGGTGAAGCTTTCTTT; cdr3_aa: CSAQPGQGAFGEAFF
j_call: TRBJ1-1; clone_size: -; v_call: TRBV20-1; d_call: -; cdr3_nt: TGCAGTGCTAGGATGAGGGGGAACACTGAAGCTTTCTTT; cdr3_aa: CSARMRGNTEAFF
j_call: TRBJ1-2; clone_size: -; v_call: TRBV29-1; d_call: -; cdr3_nt: TGCAGCGTCAGCCTCGGGACAAAGAACTATGGCTACACCTTC; cdr3_aa: CSVSLGTKNYGYTF
j_call: TRBJ2-1; clone_size: many; v_call: TRBV12-3/TRBV12-4; d_call: -; cdr3_nt: TGTGCCAGCAGTCCTCGACAGATGTACACTGAGCAGTTCTTC; cdr3_aa: CASSPRQMYTEQFF
j_call: TRBJ1-2; clone_size: -; v_call: TRBV15; d_call: -; cdr3_nt: TGTGCCACCAGCAGAGATCGTCGGGGCGGTAGCACCTTC; cdr3_aa: CATSRDRRGGSTF
j_call: TRBJ1-1; clone_size: few; v_call: TRBV12-3/TRBV12-4; d_call: -; cdr3_nt: TGTGCCAGCAGTGAACAGGGGAACACTGAAGCTTTCTTT; cdr3_aa: CASSEQGNTEAFF
j_call: TRBJ1-6; clone_size: few; v_call: TRBV20-1; d_call: -; cdr3_nt: TGCAGTGCTAGAGAAGGAGCGCCCCTCCACTTT; cdr3_aa: CSAREGAPLHF
j_call: TRBJ1-4; clone_size: -; v_call: TRBV28; d_call: -; cdr3_nt: TGTGCCAGCAGTTTAGGATTCGAAAAACTGTTTTTT; cdr3_aa: CASSLGFEKLFF
j_call: TRBJ2-3; clone_size: few; v_call: TRBV20-1; d_call: -; cdr3_nt: TGCAGTGCTAGCCCCCTAAACCTGTTCCCGACAGATACGCAGTATTTT; cdr3_aa: CSASPLNLFPTDTQYF
j_call: TRBJ1-5; clone_size: -; v_call: TRBV5-1; d_call: -; cdr3_nt: TGCGCCAGCAGCGGGGGGGGGCAAGATCAGCCCCAGCATTTT; cdr3_aa: CASSGGGQDQPQHF
j_call: TRBJ1-1; clone_size: -; v_call: TRBV7-9; d_call: TRBD1; cdr3_nt: TGTGCCAGCAGCTTAGGAGAGGGGGCGCCGGTCACTGAAGCTTTCTTT; cdr3_aa: CASSLGEGAPVTEAFF